The clone carrying this T cell receptor (beta chain) was observed once. The table came from immunoSEQ multiplex PCR; TCRdb's copy has only in-frame clones and leaves some out. The sample holds fewer than 250,000 clones, roughly 87% seen once. Participant-given clinical history determined each cohort assignment. The data are from a study of blood T cell repertoires in COVID-19. Study summary: Spain, Italy and the United States supplied samples that represented acute and convalescent COVID-19. T cells, B-cell-depleted T cells, or PBMCs provided the cDNA or gDNA that served as material.

Germline V lookup: CDR1 MNHEY, CDR2 SVGEGT. The CDR3 is 16 amino acids. Trimming took off 5 bases at V and 5 bases at J, with 21 bases between the two ends. Sequencing used PBMCs or T cells enriched from blood (not recorded which). The TCR originated in a man younger than 40 in a cohort exposed to, infected with or recovered from COVID-19 (not recorded which). V usage is TRBV6-2 or TRBV6-3 and J usage is TRBJ1-1; no clear D. CDR3 DNA sequence: TGTGCCAGCAGTGCCCCCCGCGTTAGAGGGCGGACTGAAGCTTTCTTT. Encoded protein: CASSAPRVRGRTEAFF.